A single sample is the source of the 15 T cell receptor beta chains below, sequenced in a study of CD8 T cells in ankylosing spondylitis. The study's findings and limits: One TCR beta motif, made up of roughly 8 highly homologous variants, appeared characteristic of ankylosing spondylitis blood.

For these TCRs, the target antigens are not known. TCRdb re-called the 5' RACE reads with MiXCR, one entry per CDR3 protein. Found here are about 420,000 distinct CDR3 sequences, around 22% of them singletons; the top ten hold about a sixth. The sequenced material came from blood, either unsorted or a sorted T cell fraction (not recorded which). Receptors originate from a male donor with ankylosing spondylitis.

This clonotype occurred many times. The junction shows a germline mismatch at one end, possibly a read error. The V and J genes are TRBV29-1 and TRBJ2-5; weak D call: TRBD2 (5 bases). The CDR3 is 13 residues long. CDR1 is SQVTM, CDR2 ANQGSEA, per germline. DNA of the CDR3: TGCAGCGTTAGTGAGTCCCCAACGGGGTTTCTACACTTC. It encodes CSVSESPTGFLHF. The variable domain in full, with the rest retrieved from reference TRBV29-1 and TRBJ2-5, is SAVISQKPSRDICQRGTSLTIQCQVDSQVTMMFWYRQQPGQSLTLIATANQGSEATYESGFVIDKFPISRPNLTFSTLTVSNMSPEDSSIYLCSVSESPTGFLHFGPGTRLLVL.

This clonotype was found once. The chain carries TRBV9 and TRBJ1-5; no firm D call. Germline V gene sequence: CDR1 SGDLS, CDR2 YYNGEE. The CDR3 length is 15 residues. V was trimmed by 0 bases and J by 2 bases, leaving 9 bases between them. CDR3 DNA: TGTGCCAGCAGCGTAGGAGGCACAGGCAATCAGCCCCAGCATTTT. Translating gives CASSVGGTGNQPQHF. Full variable domain (rest looked up from reference TRBV9 and TRBJ1-5): DSGVTQTPKHLITATGQRVTLRCSPRSGDLSVYWYQQSLDQGLQFLIQYYNGEERAKGNILERFSAQQFPDLHSELNLSSLELGDSALYFCASSVGGTGNQPQHFGDGTRLSIL.

This clonotype came up a few times. The V call is TRBV7-2, the J call TRBJ2-7; possibly TRBD2 for D (6 bases). V was trimmed by 6 bases and J by 6 bases, leaving 15 bases between them. The CDR3 extends over 13 amino acids. Germline lookup yields CDR1 SGHTA and CDR2 FQGNSA. The CDR3 bases are TGTGCCAGCAGTCCCCCCGTCGGGGGCGAGCAGTACTTC. It encodes CASSPPVGGEQYF. Complete variable domain (other parts from reference TRBV7-2 and TRBJ2-7): GAGVSQSPSNKVTEKGKDVELRCDPISGHTALYWYRQSLGQGLEFLIYFQGNSAPDKSGLPSDRFSAERTGGSVSTLTIQRTQQEDSAVYLCASSPPVGGEQYFGPGTRLTVT.

The chain recombines TRBV18 with TRBJ2-5, with TRBD2 matching 8 bases. Germline CDR1 reads KGHSH; CDR2 reads LQKENI. This CDR3 region has 16 residues. The junction had 13 bases not matched to a gene; V was cut back by 3 bases and J by 7 bases. This CDR3 is CASSPKAIAGKLTQYF. In DNA form, the CDR3 reads TGTGCCAGCTCACCTAAAGCGATAGCGGGAAAATTGACCCAGTACTTC.

V and J are TRBV19 and TRBJ1-5; D is ambiguous. The V end lost 10 bases, the J end lost 0 bases, and 16 bases lay between the germline ends. Germline-derived CDR1 and CDR2 are LNHDA and SQIVND (reference sequence). This CDR3 has 15 residues. CDR3 region: CATNTPEYSNQPQHF. DNA of the CDR3: TGTGCCACTAACACCCCGGAATATAGCAATCAGCCCCAGCATTTT.

The chain combines TRBV6-1 with TRBJ2-1, with D maybe TRBD1 (5 bases). CDR3 length: 16 amino acids. V was shortened by 0 bases and J by 9 bases, with 18 bases between the two germline ends. Germline CDR1 MNHNS, CDR2 SASEGT. The CDR3 protein is CASSEAYRTHTTEQFF. Here the CDR3 DNA reads TGTGCCAGCAGTGAAGCCTACCGGACACACACGACTGAGCAGTTCTTC.

J is TRBJ2-7 and V is TRBV28; D might be TRBD2 (6 bases). This CDR3 comprises 15 residues. Germline CDR1 MDHEN, CDR2 SYDVKM. Trimming shortened V by 5 bases and J by 0 bases, and 14 bases separated the two germline ends. The CDR3 region is CASSLHGTHSYEQYF. CDR3 in DNA: TGTGCCAGCAGTCTTCACGGGACTCACTCCTACGAGCAGTACTTC.

This chain connects TRBV20-1 to TRBJ2-7; 10 bases map to TRBD2. Germline CDR1 DFQATT, CDR2 SNEGSKA (reference sequence). The V gene end was trimmed by 3 bases and the J gene end by 9 bases; junction bases not matched to a gene: 17. The CDR3 has 16 amino acids. Here the CDR3 DNA reads TGCAGTGCTAGTGATCTAGCGGGGGCCCACGGAGGAGCGCAGTACTTC. Translation gives CSASDLAGAHGGAQYF.

This clonotype was counted only a few times. V is TRBV20-1 and J is TRBJ2-1, with D possibly being TRBD2 (5 bases). Germline CDR1 reads DFQATT; CDR2 reads SNEGSKA (reference sequence). The CDR3 loop spans 16 amino acids. Trimming took 5 bases from V and 7 from J, leaving 24 bases between them. CDR3 in DNA: TGCAGTGCTGAAAGTGGGCGGGCGCACACACAGAATGAGCAGTTCTTC. It translates to CSAESGRAHTQNEQFF.

This clonotype was seen only a few times. This chain links TRBV20-1 with TRBJ1-2; D is perhaps TRBD1 (5 bases). The ends were cut back, 4 bases at V and 8 bases at J, with 23 bases in the middle. The germline V gene encodes CDR1 DFQATT and CDR2 SNEGSKA (reference sequence). The CDR3 is 15 residues long. The CDR3 bases are TGCAGTGCTATGTCCGTCGGCAGGGCACCCTACGGCTACACCTTC. It translates to CSAMSVGRAPYGYTF.

The genes are TRBV5-4 and TRBJ2-5, with TRBD1 matching over 7 bases. Germline CDR1 is SGHNT and CDR2 is YYREEE (reference sequence). Trimming removed 2 bases from V and 3 bases from J; junction bases left unmatched: 1. The CDR3 has 13 amino acids. The CDR3 region is CASSFTGEETQYF. The DNA of the CDR3 is TGTGCCAGCAGCTTCACAGGGGAAGAGACCCAGTACTTC.

The V gene is TRBV7-2, the J gene TRBJ2-2; unclear D gene. CDR1 is SGHTA and CDR2 is FQGNSA in the germline V gene. The CDR3 runs to 13 residues. Trimming cost V 5 bases and J 5 bases, with 9 bases left between them. The CDR3 spells CASSRRRTGELFF. CDR3 sequence (DNA): TGTGCCAGCAGCCGCAGACGGACCGGGGAGCTGTTTTTT.

This clonotype was counted only a few times. The chain employs TRBV28 and TRBJ1-5; D perhaps matches TRBD1 (5 bases). Germline CDR1 and CDR2: MDHEN and SYDVKM. The CDR3 runs 16 residues. Deletions cut 3 bases from V and 4 bases from J, with 16 bases between. In DNA form, the CDR3 reads TGTGCCAGCAGTTTGGAGCAGGGACCTCTAAATCAGCCCCAGCATTTT. It is translated as CASSLEQGPLNQPQHF. Full variable domain (remainder filled in from reference TRBV28 and TRBJ1-5): DVKVTQSSRYLVKRTGEKVFLECVQDMDHENMFWYRQDPGLGLRLIYFSYDVKMKEKGDIPEGYSVSREKKERFSLILESASTNQTSMYLCASSLEQGPLNQPQHFGDGTRLSIL.

The gene calls are TRBV9 and TRBJ1-2, with D possibly being TRBD1 (6 bases). The CDR3 covers 14 residues. Between the trimmed V and J ends, which lost 0 bases and 7 bases, there was a span of 13 bases. Per germline, CDR1 SGDLS and CDR2 YYNGEE. The CDR3, as DNA: TGTGCCAGCAGCGTAGGTTCCCTGGGGGCTGGCTACACCTTC. This encodes CASSVGSLGAGYTF.

This clonotype came up a few times. The CDR3: CASSLVQDTGELFF. The CDR3, as DNA: TGTGCCAGCAGCTTAGTCCAGGACACCGGGGAGCTGTTTTTT. The rearrangement uses TRBV7-9 and TRBJ2-2; D gene ambiguous. Looked up from germline, CDR1 is SEHNR and CDR2 is FQNEAQ (reference sequence). The CDR3 covers 14 residues. Trimming pared 1 base from V and 3 bases from J, leaving 6 bases between.